This paragraph reports one T cell receptor (beta chain). The data were obtained in a study of control samples from healthy donors and cancer patients. TCRdb's table, derived via immunoSEQ multiplex PCR, lists solely in-frame clones and lacks some. Of about 110,000 clones listed, approximately 84% were seen once; the top ten hold 5% to 8.5%. This receptor was taken from a man between 18 and 35 years old in good health. The specimen sequenced was blood.

The CDR3 loop is CASEWGGRGGQPQHF. The CDR3 nucleotides read TGTGCCAGCGAATGGGGGGGGCGCGGTGGACAGCCCCAGCATTTT. The rearrangement links TRBV7-6 to TRBJ1-5, with D perhaps matching TRBD1 (6 bases). V was cut by 8 bases and J by 7 bases, with 21 bases left in between. CDR1 and CDR2 from the germline V gene are SGHVS and FNYEAQ. CDR3 length: 15 residues.